The 17 T cell receptor beta chains in this list originate from one sample, sequenced in a study of cytomegalovirus exposure and HLA in healthy donors. With 60 Vbeta and 13 Jbeta primers, the PCR was carried out. Profiling relied on immunoSEQ multiplex PCR, and the TCRdb table lists in-frame clones only, not all of them. This repertoire shows more than 150,000 clones, 81% found once; its top ten account for 3.5% to 4%. Sequencing used PBMCs. The receptors derive from a man aged 45-60 years in good health and CMV-seronegative.

The chain couples TRBV7-9 to TRBJ1-5; possibly TRBD1 for D (5 bases). The CDR3 covers 14 residues. The germline V and J ends were trimmed by 4 bases and 7 bases, with 14 bases remaining between them. In germline, CDR1 is SEHNR, CDR2 FQNEAQ (reference sequence). The CDR3 spells CASSSQGGGQPQHF. The DNA of the CDR3 is TGTGCCAGCAGCTCTCAGGGTGGGGGGCAGCCCCAGCATTTT.

Only a few counts were recorded for this clone. The chain has TRBV11-2 and TRBJ2-2; no firm D call. This CDR3 has 13 residues. Per the germline V gene, CDR1 is SGHAT and CDR2 is FQNNGV. Deletions cut 1 base from V and 5 bases from J, with 5 bases between. The CDR3 region is CASSLARTGELFF. DNA of the CDR3: TGTGCCAGCAGCTTAGCCAGGACCGGGGAGCTGTTTTTT.

The rearrangement joins TRBV2 to TRBJ1-1; tentative D call: TRBD1 (5 bases). The CDR3 runs to 13 residues. CDR1 and CDR2 from the germline V gene are SNHLY and FYNNEI. Trimming shortened V by 8 bases and J by 0 bases, and 10 bases separated the two germline ends. CDR3 in amino acids: CASEGVVNTEAFF. For the CDR3, the DNA is TGTGCCAGCGAAGGGGTTGTGAACACTGAAGCTTTCTTT. Full variable domain (outside the CDR3, taken from reference TRBV2 and TRBJ1-1): EPEVTQTPSHQVTQMGQEVILRCVPISNHLYFYWYRQILGQKVEFLVSFYNNEISEKSEIFDDQFSVERPDGSNFTLKIRSTKLEDSAMYFCASEGVVNTEAFFGQGTRLTVV.

This chain joins TRBV19 and TRBJ2-1; 9 nucleotides match TRBD2. This CDR3 is 16 amino acids long. Germline trimming cut 5 bases from V and 2 bases from J; bases unmatched to any gene: 7. Germline V gene lookup returns CDR1 LNHDA and CDR2 SQIVND (reference sequence). This chain's CDR3 is CASSAYKRGAYNEQFF. The CDR3, as DNA: TGTGCCAGTAGTGCCTATAAGCGGGGGGCCTACAATGAGCAGTTCTTC.

This chain joins TRBV6-5 and TRBJ2-7; D gene unclear. CDR1 and CDR2 from the germline V gene are MNHEY and SVGAGI. V lost 2 bases, J lost 5 bases, and 7 bases lay in between. This CDR3 is 12 amino acids long. CDR3 sequence (DNA): TGTGCCAGCAGTTACGAAACAAACGAGCAGTACTTC. As protein: CASSYETNEQYF.

A few counts support this clone. The rearrangement joins TRBV7-2 to TRBJ2-5; D remains ambiguous. This CDR3 is built from 14 residues. The V end was cut by 1 base, the J end by 5 bases, with 11 bases between. Germline lookup yields CDR1 SGHTA and CDR2 FQGNSA. The DNA for the CDR3 is TGTGCCAGCAGCTTAGGTGGTAGCTATGAGACCCAGTACTTC. Amino acids: CASSLGGSYETQYF.

The CDR3 spells CASSLNFLGYTF. CDR3 nucleotide sequence: TGTGCCAGCAGCTTAAATTTCTTAGGCTACACCTTC. The genes are TRBV11-2 and TRBJ1-2, with no clear D. The germline CDR1 and CDR2 sequences are SGHAT and FQNNGV. The V and J ends lost 2 bases and 8 bases respectively, with 9 bases between them. The CDR3 extends over 12 amino acids.

This chain joins TRBV11-2 and TRBJ1-6; unclear D gene. This CDR3 comprises 15 residues. Trimming left V 5 bases short and J 10 bases short, with 18 bases between. Germline V gives CDR1 SGHAT, CDR2 FQNNGV. The CDR3 sequence: CASSALEGGRSPLHF. CDR3 sequence (DNA): TGTGCCAGCAGCGCCCTTGAGGGAGGGAGGTCACCCCTCCACTTT.

The J gene is TRBJ2-3, the V gene TRBV10-3, with 9 bases that match TRBD2. The junction had 7 bases not matched to a gene; V was cut back by 0 bases and J by 0 bases. From germline, CDR1 is ENHRY and CDR2 SYGVKD. This CDR3 has 18 residues. CDR3 region: CAISESSRGGVSTDTQYF. The CDR3 DNA is TGTGCCATCAGTGAGTCATCTCGCGGGGGGGTTAGCACAGATACGCAGTATTTT.

This clone was counted a few times. J is TRBJ1-3 and V is TRBV29-1; D is undetermined. The CDR3 contains 14 residues. CDR1 and CDR2 from the germline V gene are SQVTM and ANQGSEA. The germline V and J ends were trimmed by 4 bases and 0 bases, with 10 bases remaining between them. The CDR3 loop is CSVAGGSSGNTIYF. The CDR3 DNA sequence: TGCAGCGTTGCGGGTGGGAGCTCTGGAAACACCATATATTTT.

V is TRBV4-3 and J is TRBJ1-5; no reliable D call. This CDR3 is built from 13 residues. Trimming removed 0 bases from V and 6 bases from J, with 6 bases in between. Per germline, CDR1 LGHNA and CDR2 YSLEER. The CDR3 reads CASSQDLSQPQHF. The DNA of the CDR3 is TGCGCCAGCAGCCAAGATCTTAGTCAGCCCCAGCATTTT.

V usage is TRBV7-7 and J usage is TRBJ1-1, with no clear D. The germline V and J ends were trimmed by 2 bases and 2 bases, with 6 bases remaining between them. Germline lookup yields CDR1 SSHAT and CDR2 FNYEAQ (reference sequence). CDR3 length: 13 amino acids. The CDR3 region has the DNA TGTGCCAGCAGCTTATTCAAAAACACTGAAGCTTTCTTT. It yields the protein CASSLFKNTEAFF. The full variable domain, with the rest looked up from reference TRBV7-7 and TRBJ1-1, is GAGVSQSPRYKVTKRGQDVTLRCDPISSHATLYWYQQALGQGPEFLTYFNYEAQPDKSGLPSDRFSAERPEGSISTLTIQRTEQRDSAMYRCASSLFKNTEAFFGQGTRLTVV.

The chain employs TRBV27 and TRBJ2-2, with TRBD2 matching over 13 bases. With 4 bases clipped from V and 5 bases from J, the junction kept 10 bases outside the gene matches. Germline V gene data show CDR1 as MNHEY and CDR2 as SMNVEV (reference sequence). The CDR3 contains 18 residues. In DNA form, the CDR3 reads TGTGCCAGCAGTTCCCCCAGGACTAGCGGGGGAGTTACCGGGGAGCTGTTTTTT. Residues: CASSSPRTSGGVTGELFF.

The chain joins TRBV5-1 to TRBJ2-7, with D perhaps matching TRBD2 (7 bases). There are 15 residues in the CDR3. V shed 7 bases and J shed 3 bases, with 20 bases lying between them. CDR1 and CDR2 (germline): SGHRS, YFSETQ. For the CDR3, the DNA is TGCGCCAGCTCCTCGAATGGGGGGGCACTCTACGAGCAGTACTTC. It is translated as CASSSNGGALYEQYF.

The chain employs TRBV9 and TRBJ1-2; 7 nucleotides line up with TRBD1. This CDR3 is 13 amino acids long. CDR1 is SGDLS and CDR2 is YYNGEE in the germline V gene. V was pared by 4 bases and J by 10 bases, with 10 bases of the junction left unmatched. The CDR3 sequence is CASSQRQGRDYTF. The CDR3 DNA is TGTGCCAGCAGCCAAAGACAGGGCCGGGACTACACCTTC.

This sequence joins TRBV5-6 and TRBJ2-5; tentatively, D is TRBD2 (7 bases). The length of the CDR3 is 15 residues. CDR1 and CDR2 (germline): SGHDT, YYEEEE. The V gene lost 4 bases and the J gene lost 6 bases, with 19 bases spanning the gap. The chain's CDR3 is CASSPMGGGRKTQYF. CDR3 nucleotide sequence: TGTGCCAGCAGCCCAATGGGGGGGGGCCGGAAGACCCAGTACTTC.

This clone was seen only a few times. This chain uses TRBV19 with TRBJ2-2; 11 bases line up with TRBD1. Germline assignment: CDR1 LNHDA and CDR2 SQIVND (reference sequence). The junction had 6 bases not matched to a gene; V was cut back by 5 bases and J by 4 bases. This CDR3 contains 16 residues. CDR3 residues: CASSVGQGVSTGELFF. CDR3 DNA: TGTGCCAGTAGTGTGGGACAGGGGGTTTCCACCGGGGAGCTGTTTTTT.